The clone carrying this T cell receptor (beta chain) was recorded a few times. Its antigen remains unknown. This entry belongs to a study of cytomegalovirus exposure and HLA in healthy donors. General study findings and limits: Later on, an analysis tied approximately 15,000 TCR beta sequences to HLA alleles at 0.05 false discovery rate.

PCR was performed using 60 Vbeta and 13 Jbeta primers. Sequencing used immunoSEQ multiplex PCR; TCRdb keeps in-frame clones, though not all of them. The table includes about 93,000 clones, over 55% detected once. The TCR was taken from a boy between 10 and 17 years old in good health and CMV-seropositive. Sequencing was performed on PBMCs.

The CDR3 DNA sequence: TGTGCCAGCAGTCCGAACCCTACAGGGGGCGGGTCTGGGGCCAACGTCCTGACTTTC. Protein sequence: CASSPNPTGGGSGANVLTF. The chain couples TRBV5-4 to TRBJ2-6; TRBD1 agrees at 9 bases. The V segment lost 5 bases and the J segment 1 base; nucleotides outside the gene matches: 13. This CDR3 is built from 19 residues. Per the germline V gene, CDR1 is SGHNT and CDR2 is YYREEE (reference sequence).